These T cell receptor beta chains were read from a single sample in a study of T-cell memory formation after mild COVID-19. TCRdb ran MiXCR on the 5' RACE reads and lists one entry per CDR3 protein. The top ten clones hold 8.1% of a sample with 550,000 to 600,000 distinct CDR3 sequences, roughly a sixth of them seen once. Sequencing was done on a sample of PBMCs or a T cell subset sorted from them (not recorded which). The receptor set was obtained from an adult woman who had mild COVID-19 (a few samples of this study predate the infection). Cell type and time point are not known. The CDR3 runs from the conserved cysteine through the conserved F or W. The D gene is left open where the match is weak. Clone size is not always given. Where it is, it says once, few, many or a class for expanded clones.

d_gene	abundance	v_gene	j_gene	CDR3nt	CDR3aa
TRBD1	.	TRBV7-3	TRBJ2-7	TGTGCCAGCAGCCCCCACCCGACAGGGGACTACGAGCAGTACTTC	CASSPHPTGDYEQYF
.	.	TRBV11-2	TRBJ1-3	TGTGCCAGCAGCGTATCCGGGACGTCGGGTTCTTTCTCTGGAAACACCATATATTTT	CASSVSGTSGSFSGNTIYF
.	few	TRBV7-8	TRBJ2-1	TGTGCCAGCAGCTTAGCGGGTCCGCAGTCCCCCTACAATGAGCAGTTCTTC	CASSLAGPQSPYNEQFF
.	.	TRBV19	TRBJ2-7	TGTGCCAGTAGTATAGTAGGGTCTTCCTACGAGCAGTACTTC	CASSIVGSSYEQYF
.	.	TRBV5-1	TRBJ2-3	TGCGCCACCCGACTAGGGCAAAGCACAGATACGCAGTATTTT	CATRLGQSTDTQYF
TRBD2	.	TRBV9	TRBJ2-1	TGTGCCAGCAGCGCTTTACCGGGACTAGTGGATGAGCAGTTCTTC	CASSALPGLVDEQFF
TRBD1	.	TRBV6-2/TRBV6-3	TRBJ2-5	TGTGCCATCAGTAAACGGACAGGGGGCGGCGAGACCCAGTACTTC	CAISKRTGGGETQYF
.	few	TRBV7-8	TRBJ1-1	TGTGCCAGCAGCTCCCTTGGCCGGCGGGGGACTGAAGCTTTCTTT	CASSSLGRRGTEAFF
TRBD1	few	TRBV2	TRBJ2-7	TGTGCCAGCAGTGGAACGGGTGGACAGGGCTCTTCGGGGAGCCCCTACGAGCAGTACTTC	CASSGTGGQGSSGSPYEQYF
.	few	TRBV24-1	TRBJ1-5	TGTGCCACCAGTGATCAAAGGGGTAGCAATCAGCCCCAGCATTTT	CATSDQRGSNQPQHF
TRBD1	few	TRBV12-3/TRBV12-4	TRBJ2-5	TGTGCCAGCAGTTTAGGGGGACAGCAAGAGACCCAGTACTTC	CASSLGGQQETQYF
.	few	TRBV7-3	TRBJ2-1	TGTGCCAGCAGCTCCGAGCAGGGAACCTACAATGAGCAGTTCTTC	CASSSEQGTYNEQFF
TRBD2	.	TRBV28	TRBJ2-3	TGTGCCTCCAGGCCAGCGGGGGCCCTCACAGATACGCAGTATTTT	CASRPAGALTDTQYF
TRBD1	few	TRBV2	TRBJ1-3	TGTGCCAGCAGTGATCCAGGGGGGGGAAACACCATATATTTT	CASSDPGGGNTIYF
TRBD1	.	TRBV19	TRBJ2-7	TGTGCCAGTAGTATTGTAGCGCCGGGACAGGACTTCTCCTACGAGCAGTACTTC	CASSIVAPGQDFSYEQYF
TRBD2	.	TRBV15	TRBJ2-3	TGTGCCACCCGCAAGCCGGGGGGAACAGATACGCAGTATTTT	CATRKPGGTDTQYF
.	few	TRBV6-1	TRBJ2-6	TGTGCCAGCACCGCTCCTGGGCTACGCATCTCTGGGGCCAACGTCCTGACTTTC	CASTAPGLRISGANVLTF
.	.	TRBV6-5	TRBJ2-3	TGTGCCAGCAGTTACAGGAAGTTCCCTAGCACAGATACGCAGTATTTT	CASSYRKFPSTDTQYF
.	.	TRBV11-3	TRBJ2-1	TGTGCCAGCAGCTTAGCCGGGATCATCTCCTACAATGAGCAGTTCTTC	CASSLAGIISYNEQFF
.	.	TRBV19	TRBJ1-2	TGTGCCAGTAGTATTTCGGGCTATGGCTACACCTTC	CASSISGYGYTF
.	.	TRBV2	TRBJ1-2	TGTGCCAGCAGATCGGACATAACGCGAGGTGGCTACACCTTC	CASRSDITRGGYTF
TRBD2	.	TRBV5-6	TRBJ2-1	TGTGCCAGCAGCCCAATTTACGCTAGCGGGGGGGCTGTGCAGTTCTTC	CASSPIYASGGAVQFF
TRBD2	few	TRBV12-3/TRBV12-4	TRBJ2-5	TGTGCCAGCAGGGGGACTAGCGGGGGGCAAGAGACCCAGTACTTC	CASRGTSGGQETQYF